The clone carrying this TCR beta chain is termed medium-sized. TCRdb re-derived calls from the multiplex PCR reads in MiXCR, one entry per CDR3 protein. The profile shows some 450 distinct CDR3 sequences, less than 9% of them singletons. Treg sorting used a CD4+CD25+CD127-/low gate. The TCR was taken from a female donor with breast cancer. Material for sequencing was tumor-infiltrating Tregs sorted from the breast tumor.

The CDR3 coding sequence is TGTGCCAGCAGCCACGGACGGATTAACTATGGCTACACCTTC. Translation gives CASSHGRINYGYTF. V is TRBV12-3 or TRBV12-4 and J is TRBJ1-2; unclear D gene. The CDR3 spans 14 residues. Trimming took off 6 bases at V and 1 base at J, with 12 bases between the two ends.